Shown below are 20 T cell receptor beta chains from a single sample sequenced in a study of T-cell memory formation after mild COVID-19. TCRdb itself ran the 5' RACE reads through MiXCR, one entry per CDR3 protein. The top ten clones hold roughly 20% of a sample with 250,000 to 350,000 distinct CDR3 sequences, around 19% of them seen once. Sequencing was carried out using PBMCs or a T cell subset sorted from them (not recorded which). The receptors derive from a man aged 18 to 29 who had mild COVID-19 (a few samples of this study predate the infection). Cell type and time point are not known.

V usage is TRBV3-1 and J usage is TRBJ2-7; D is possibly TRBD1 or TRBD2 (5 bases each). Trimming shortened V by 1 base and J by 0 bases, and 7 bases separated the two germline ends. CDR3 length: 14 amino acids. CDR1 is LGHDT, CDR2 YNNKEL, per germline (reference sequence). Here the CDR3 reads CASSQGDDSYEQYF. CDR3 sequence (DNA): TGTGCCAGCAGCCAAGGGGACGACTCCTACGAGCAGTACTTC.

The sample holds a few counts of this clonotype. The chain recombines TRBV7-2 with TRBJ2-1; tentative D call: TRBD2 (5 bases). CDR1 and CDR2 from the germline V gene are SGHTA and FQGNSA. This CDR3 region has 15 residues. V lost 5 bases to trimming and J lost 1 base, with 12 bases between them. The CDR3 protein is CASSPRGLSYNEQFF. The DNA for the CDR3 is TGTGCCAGCAGCCCCCGGGGATTGTCCTACAATGAGCAGTTCTTC.

The chain has TRBV29-1 and TRBJ2-7; 7 bases align to TRBD1. The V gene end was trimmed by 4 bases and the J gene end by 9 bases; junction bases not matched to a gene: 9. The CDR3 has 12 residues. The germline V gene encodes CDR1 SQVTM and CDR2 ANQGSEA. The CDR3 spells CSVATGTSGQYV. CDR3 nucleotide sequence: TGCAGCGTTGCGACAGGGACCTCCGGGCAGTACGTC.

This clonotype appeared a few times. V usage is TRBV7-9 and J usage is TRBJ2-2, with D uncertain. The CDR3 extends over 10 amino acids. V was trimmed by 3 bases and J by 7 bases, leaving 0 bases between them. Germline CDR1 is SEHNR and CDR2 is FQNEAQ (reference sequence). The CDR3 spells CASSFGELFF. As DNA, the CDR3 is TGTGCCAGCAGCTTCGGGGAGCTGTTTTTT.

The chain has TRBV11-2 and TRBJ2-5; D is possibly TRBD2 (5 bases). The CDR3 spans 17 residues. V was clipped by 0 bases and J by 1 base, with 15 bases between them. The germline V gene encodes CDR1 SGHAT and CDR2 FQNNGV. The CDR3 nucleotides are TGTGCCAGCAGCTTAGATCCGCCGGGGAGCTCCCAAGAGACCCAGTACTTC. Its protein product is CASSLDPPGSSQETQYF.

The chain uses TRBV4-3 and TRBJ2-1, with a tentative D call TRBD2 (7 bases). In germline, CDR1 is LGHNA, CDR2 YSLEER. The V gene lost 3 bases and the J gene lost 7 bases, with 28 bases spanning the gap. The CDR3 spans 19 residues. This chain's CDR3 is CASSQGISRGGGRTNEQFF. The CDR3 DNA sequence: TGCGCCAGCAGCCAGGGCATCTCGAGGGGGGGAGGTAGGACAAATGAGCAGTTCTTC.

The chain joins TRBV7-2 to TRBJ2-3, with 7 positions matching TRBD1. V lost 5 bases, J lost 0 bases, and 11 bases stayed unmatched. The germline gives CDR1 SGHTA, CDR2 FQGNSA. CDR3 length equals 17 residues. The CDR3: CASSVTAGTASTDTQYF. CDR3 DNA: TGTGCCAGCAGCGTTACCGCCGGGACAGCTAGCACAGATACGCAGTATTTT.

This clonotype showed up just a few times. The chain employs TRBV20-1 and TRBJ2-1; 9 nucleotides align to TRBD1. The V and J ends lost 0 bases and 3 bases, in that order; junction bases with no gene match: 6. This CDR3 contains 16 residues. The germline gives CDR1 DFQATT, CDR2 SNEGSKA (reference sequence). The CDR3 loop reads CSARDTLDRGYNEQFF. The CDR3 nucleotides read TGCAGTGCTAGAGATACTTTGGACAGGGGCTACAATGAGCAGTTCTTC.

This clonotype appeared many times. The chain couples TRBV5-1 to TRBJ1-2; no reliable D call. Trimming took 3 bases from V and 7 from J, leaving 19 bases between them. The CDR3 runs 15 residues. Per germline, CDR1 SGHRS and CDR2 YFSETQ. Here the CDR3 DNA reads TGCGCCAGCAGCTCCGCCACTTCCGACGGCGCTGGCTACACCTTC. Its protein product is CASSSATSDGAGYTF.

The rearrangement joins TRBV11-2 to TRBJ2-1; 7 bases are a match to TRBD1. V dropped 1 base and J dropped 7; count of bases not matched to a gene: 7. This CDR3 comprises 15 residues. In germline, CDR1 is SGHAT, CDR2 FQNNGV. DNA of the CDR3: TGTGCCAGCAGCTTAGCCACAGGGGCCAGGAATGAGCAGTTCTTC. This encodes CASSLATGARNEQFF. Based on the CDR3 plus reference TRBV11-2 and TRBJ2-1, the full variable domain is EAGVAQSPRYKIIEKRQSVAFWCNPISGHATLYWYQQILGQGPKLLIQFQNNGVVDDSQLPKDRFSAERLKGVDSTLKIQPAKLEDSAVYLCASSLATGARNEQFFGPGTRLTVL.

This clonotype was seen repeatedly, ten times or more. V and J are TRBV7-8 and TRBJ1-4; no reliable D call. Germline CDR1 is SGHVS and CDR2 is FQNEAQ. Trimming removed 3 bases at V and 7 bases at J, with 12 bases between. The CDR3 is 14 residues long. The DNA of the CDR3 is TGTGCCAGCAGCTTGGCATTCGGGGTTGAAAAACTGTTTTTT. Residues: CASSLAFGVEKLFF.

V and J are TRBV30 and TRBJ1-2; D is unresolved. V lost 4 bases, J lost 7 bases, and 13 bases lay in between. The CDR3 is made up of 12 amino acids. Germline-derived CDR1 and CDR2 are GTSNPN and SVGIG (reference sequence). CDR3 loop: CAWKRLWFGYTF. The CDR3 DNA follows: TGTGCCTGGAAGCGGCTTTGGTTTGGCTACACCTTC.

This clonotype has only a few counts. The V gene is TRBV5-1, the J gene TRBJ2-5; D not certain. This CDR3 has 15 residues. Trimming took off 0 bases at V and 4 bases at J, with 13 bases between the two ends. CDR1 and CDR2 from the germline V gene are SGHRS and YFSETQ. The CDR3 nucleotides read TGCGCCAGCAGCTTGGCGCAGATCCGAAGAGAGACCCAGTACTTC. Its translation: CASSLAQIRRETQYF. Together with reference TRBV5-1 and TRBJ2-5, the CDR3 gives the full variable domain: KAGVTQTPRYLIKTRGQQVTLSCSPISGHRSVSWYQQTPGQGLQFLFEYFSETQRNKGNFPGRFSGRQFSNSRSEMNVSTLELGDSALYLCASSLAQIRRETQYFGPGTRLLVL.

The chain carries TRBV6-2 or TRBV6-3 and TRBJ2-3; D could derive from TRBD1 or TRBD2 (5 bases each). The CDR3 length is 14 residues. The germline V and J ends were trimmed by 5 bases and 0 bases, with 9 bases remaining between them. Germline V gene sequence: CDR1 MNHEY, CDR2 SVGEGT. As DNA, the CDR3 is TGTGCCAGCAGTGGGGACCGAAGCACAGATACGCAGTATTTT. It encodes CASSGDRSTDTQYF.

This clonotype has only a few counts. The chain carries TRBV5-1 and TRBJ2-2, with 12 bases lining up with TRBD1. CDR3 size: 17 residues. Trimming at V came to 2 bases and at J to 7 bases, leaving 9 bases not matched to a gene. CDR1 is SGHRS and CDR2 is YFSETQ in the germline V gene. Here the CDR3 DNA reads TGCGCCAGCAGCTTTTTTACGGGACAGGGGGCCGGCGGGGAGCTGTTTTTT. Its protein is CASSFFTGQGAGGELFF.

The V and J genes are TRBV5-4 and TRBJ2-7, with 10 bases matching TRBD1. Germline CDR1 SGHNT, CDR2 YYREEE (reference sequence). Unmatched junction bases numbered 5, after V lost 3 bases and J lost 5 bases. This CDR3 region has 14 residues. The CDR3 loop reads CASSWGQGKDEQYV. The CDR3 nucleotides read TGTGCCAGCAGCTGGGGACAGGGGAAGGACGAGCAGTACGTC.

V gene TRBV4-3 combines with J gene TRBJ1-1; D not certain. This CDR3 contains 14 residues. The V end lost 0 bases, the J end lost 3 bases, and 8 bases lay between the germline ends. Germline V gives CDR1 LGHNA, CDR2 YSLEER. Here the CDR3 reads CASSQDRYYTEAFF. CDR3 coding DNA: TGCGCCAGCAGCCAAGATCGGTACTACACTGAAGCTTTCTTT.

This clonotype was found a few times. The chain recombines TRBV4-1 with TRBJ1-4; unclear D gene. Germline values: CDR1 MGHRA, CDR2 YSYEKL. The V gene lost 4 bases and the J gene lost 9 bases, with 6 bases spanning the gap. The CDR3 runs 11 residues. This CDR3 is CASSPAQKLFF. The CDR3 coding sequence is TGCGCCAGCAGCCCAGCGCAAAAACTGTTTTTT.

V and J are TRBV20-1 and TRBJ2-3; 7 nucleotides agree with TRBD1. Germline V gene lookup returns CDR1 DFQATT and CDR2 SNEGSKA (reference sequence). This CDR3 contains 15 residues. Trimming took 5 bases from V and 5 from J; bases not matched to a gene: 13. The CDR3 here is CSAAGRQGDGDTQYF. The CDR3 region has the DNA TGCAGTGCTGCTGGGAGACAGGGTGATGGAGATACGCAGTATTTT.

The chain links TRBV5-1 to TRBJ2-5; the match to TRBD2 covers 9 bases. The ends lost 0 bases at V and 5 bases at J; junction bases unmatched: 8. This CDR3 is 16 amino acids long. Germline lookup yields CDR1 SGHRS and CDR2 YFSETQ. The CDR3 is CASSLGPGLAFETQYF. Written as DNA, the CDR3 is TGCGCCAGCAGCTTGGGTCCGGGACTAGCATTCGAGACCCAGTACTTC.